The T cell receptor beta chain under discussion was sequenced for a study of Graves' ophthalmopathy and Graves' hyperthyroidism. Germline V lookup: CDR1 SEHNR, CDR2 FQNEAQ (reference sequence). This CDR3 region has 16 residues. The V segment lost 3 bases and the J segment 3 bases; nucleotides outside the gene matches: 3. The sequenced template was RNA, covering the TCR beta CDR3 region. After a first-round RT-PCR with HTBI primers, a second-round multiplex PCR was run. TCRdb ran MiXCR on the multiplex PCR reads and lists one entry per CDR3 protein. The sample has approximately 410,000 distinct CDR3 sequences; 15% are singletons. This clonotype was detected ten times or more.

This sequence joins TRBV7-9 and TRBJ1-6, with TRBD1 matching 9 bases. This clonotype was sampled from a woman under 30 with stable Graves' hyperthyroidism. Specimen: peripheral blood. CDR3 bases: TGTGCCAGCAGCTTGACAGGGGGTGACTATAATTCACCCCTCCACTTT. Residues: CASSLTGGDYNSPLHF.